This TCR beta chain was captured in a study of T-cell reconstitution after alpha-beta-depleted transplantation in children. General study points: Recipient T cells and thymic progenitors that survived were the source of the high TCRbeta diversity seen at day 60 in some patients. Diversity and T-cell counts at one year after transplant derived mostly from new T cells. About two months after transplant, alpha-beta T cells reportedly came from several hundred expanded graft clones.

For TCRbeta, the library was prepared with unique molecular identifiers. MiXCR, run by TCRdb on the PCR reads, gives a single entry per CDR3 protein. The data hold around 100,000 distinct CDR3 sequences, with about 6% observed a single time. The J segment lost 0 bases and the V segment lost 0 bases, leaving 6 bases of the junction unmatched. The CDR3 sequence is 17 residues long. Germline CDR1 and CDR2: MNHEY and SVGEGT. This clonotype was counted many times. No antigen is known for it. The chain employs TRBV6-2 or TRBV6-3 and TRBJ2-3, with 7 bases fitting TRBD1. The sample here was PBMCs, mostly from graft donor cells, taken 60 days after TCRalphabeta/CD19-depleted stem cell transplant. The sequence was obtained from a female patient aged 2-15 years who had a stem cell transplant for Fanconi anemia, so the T cells may come from the graft donor. CDR3 nucleotide sequence: TGTGCCAGCAGTTACTCGACAGGGCTTTCTAGCACAGATACGCAGTATTTT. It yields the protein CASSYSTGLSSTDTQYF.